Listed below are T cell receptor beta chains from one sample, sequenced in a study of cytomegalovirus exposure and HLA in healthy donors. Sequencing was performed with immunoSEQ multiplex PCR; in TCRdb, only in-frame clones are kept and a portion is missing. The repertoire holds roughly 100,000 clones, with about four fifths as singletons. The sample comprised PBMCs. These receptors were taken from a man aged 18 to 30 in good health and CMV-seropositive. CDR3s include the opening cysteine and the closing phenylalanine or tryptophan. Fields, in order: clone size, V gene, J gene, D gene, CDR3 DNA, CDR3 protein. The D gene is left open where the match is weak. Expanded clones get a size class; other rows say once, few or many, or leave the size out.

clone size: NA; V gene: TRBV30; J gene: TRBJ2-1; D gene: NA; CDR3 DNA: TGTGCCTGGAGTACGGGGAGAAGTTACAATGAGCAGTTCTTC; CDR3 protein: CAWSTGRSYNEQFF
clone size: few; V gene: TRBV30; J gene: TRBJ2-7; D gene: TRBD2; CDR3 DNA: TGTGCCTGGAACTACGGGGGGGGGCTAGCGGGAGTCTACGAGCAGTACTTC; CDR3 protein: CAWNYGGGLAGVYEQYF
clone size: NA; V gene: TRBV6-5; J gene: TRBJ2-2; D gene: NA; CDR3 DNA: TGTGCCAGCAGTTACCTTGGACAGAACACCGGGGAGCTGTTTTTT; CDR3 protein: CASSYLGQNTGELFF
clone size: NA; V gene: TRBV7-3; J gene: TRBJ1-1; D gene: NA; CDR3 DNA: TGTGCCTCCGGGGAGGGGAAAATCACTGAAGCTTTCTTT; CDR3 protein: CASGEGKITEAFF
clone size: NA; V gene: TRBV5-1; J gene: TRBJ1-4; D gene: NA; CDR3 DNA: TGCGCCAGCAGCCAAGGACACTTAACTAATGAAAAACTGTTTTTT; CDR3 protein: CASSQGHLTNEKLFF
clone size: NA; V gene: TRBV27; J gene: TRBJ1-2; D gene: NA; CDR3 DNA: TGTGCCAGCAGTTTAACAGTCGGCGGGGGCTATGGCTACACCTTC; CDR3 protein: CASSLTVGGGYGYTF
clone size: NA; V gene: TRBV11-2; J gene: TRBJ1-1; D gene: NA; CDR3 DNA: TGTGCCAGCAGCGTTACAGGGTCGGGGTACACTGAAGCTTTCTTT; CDR3 protein: CASSVTGSGYTEAFF
clone size: NA; V gene: TRBV7-8; J gene: TRBJ2-7; D gene: NA; CDR3 DNA: TGTGCCAGCAGCTTAGTGCGGGGGCTGTCCTACGAGCAGTACTTC; CDR3 protein: CASSLVRGLSYEQYF
clone size: NA; V gene: TRBV29-1; J gene: TRBJ1-2; D gene: NA; CDR3 DNA: TGCAGCGTCCTTACAAGCTATGGCTACACCTTC; CDR3 protein: CSVLTSYGYTF
clone size: NA; V gene: TRBV5-6; J gene: TRBJ1-1; D gene: NA; CDR3 DNA: TGTGCCAGCAGGAAATCAGGGGATAGGTACACTGAAGCTTTCTTT; CDR3 protein: CASRKSGDRYTEAFF
clone size: NA; V gene: TRBV4-2; J gene: TRBJ2-1; D gene: TRBD2; CDR3 DNA: TGTGCCAGCAGCCAAGATGCAGCCGGGACTAGCAATGAGCAGTTCTTC; CDR3 protein: CASSQDAAGTSNEQFF